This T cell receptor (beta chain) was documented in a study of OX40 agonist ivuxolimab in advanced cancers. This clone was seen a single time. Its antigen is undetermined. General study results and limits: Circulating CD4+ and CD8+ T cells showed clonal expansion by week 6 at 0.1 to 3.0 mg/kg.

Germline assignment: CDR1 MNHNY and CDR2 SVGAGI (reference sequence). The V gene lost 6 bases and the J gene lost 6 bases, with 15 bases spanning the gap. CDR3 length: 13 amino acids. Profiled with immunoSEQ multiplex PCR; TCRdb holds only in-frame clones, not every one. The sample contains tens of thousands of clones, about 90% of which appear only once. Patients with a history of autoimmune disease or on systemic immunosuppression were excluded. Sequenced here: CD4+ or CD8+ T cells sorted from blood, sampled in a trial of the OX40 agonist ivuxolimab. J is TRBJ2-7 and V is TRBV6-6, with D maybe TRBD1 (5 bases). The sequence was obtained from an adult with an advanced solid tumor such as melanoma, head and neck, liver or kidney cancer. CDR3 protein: CASRSGISSEQYF. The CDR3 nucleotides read TGTGCCAGCAGATCAGGGATTTCGAGCGAGCAGTACTTC.